Listed here are 7 T cell receptor beta chains from one sample, sequenced in a study of human T cells and chemical hapten exposure. In TCRdb, the RACE reads were re-called with MiXCR into one record per CDR3 protein. The repertoire holds under 120,000 distinct CDR3 sequences, with 11% as singletons. Sample time point: patch test 1, 2 weeks after DPC sensitization. As for treatment: therapeutic diphenylcyclopropenone sensitization with weekly scalp DPC. The specimen comprised whole blood, sampled in connection with sensitization to the hapten diphenylcyclopropenone (DPC). Source of these receptors: a woman between 40 and 55 years old with alopecia areata. Some clones in this sample may be carry-over from other donors' samples.

The chain joins TRBV7-9 to TRBJ1-3, with 7 bases that match TRBD1. V lost 1 base and J lost 2; bases outside the gene matches: 5. Germline V CDR1 and CDR2: SEHNR, FQNEAQ (reference sequence). The CDR3 runs to 16 residues. CDR3 amino acids: CASSLVQGEAGNTIYF. The CDR3 DNA reads as TGTGCCAGCAGCTTAGTTCAGGGGGAAGCTGGAAACACCATATATTTT.

This chain joins TRBV20-1 and TRBJ2-3; 9 bases map to TRBD2. Looked up from germline, CDR1 is DFQATT and CDR2 is SNEGSKA (reference sequence). The V and J ends lost 4 bases and 0 bases, in that order; junction bases with no gene match: 8. CDR3 length equals 16 residues. The CDR3 region has the DNA TGCAGTGCTAATGCGGGAGGGAGGAAGAGCACAGATACGCAGTATTTT. Protein sequence: CSANAGGRKSTDTQYF.

This clonotype was counted ten times or more. The CDR3 loop reads CASSLSTDYNSPLHF. In DNA form, the CDR3 reads TGTGCCAGCAGCTTGTCGACGGATTATAATTCACCCCTCCACTTT. V gene TRBV5-4 combines with J gene TRBJ1-6; no reliable D call. Germline assignment: CDR1 SGHNT and CDR2 YYREEE (reference sequence). The CDR3 has 15 residues. Between the trimmed V and J ends, which lost 1 base and 4 bases, there was a span of 9 bases.

This clonotype was seen repeatedly, ten times or more. The chain joins TRBV5-1 to TRBJ1-3, with 8 bases fitting TRBD1. The CDR3 length is 15 residues. J was trimmed by 2 bases and V by 2 bases; bases with no gene match: 3. Germline-derived CDR1 and CDR2 are SGHRS and YFSETQ. CDR3 in amino acids: CASSLEQGAGNTIYF. The CDR3 bases are TGCGCCAGCAGCTTAGAACAGGGGGCTGGAAACACCATATATTTT.

There are many counts of this clonotype. The rearrangement joins TRBV5-1 to TRBJ2-2, with D unresolved. The CDR3 length is 11 residues. Germline-derived CDR1 and CDR2 are SGHRS and YFSETQ. Trimming pared 5 bases from V and 5 bases from J, leaving 4 bases between. The CDR3, as DNA: TGCGCCAGCAGGTCGACCGGGGAGCTGTTTTTT. Translated, it gives CASRSTGELFF.

CDR3 in DNA: TGCAGTGCAAGGAAATCAGGGGTTTATGAAAAACTGTTTTTT. Translating it yields CSARKSGVYEKLFF. The chain is built from TRBV20-1 and TRBJ1-4; possible D gene TRBD1, 6 bases. This CDR3 contains 14 residues. With 6 bases removed from V and 6 bases from J, the gap between germline ends came to 17 bases. CDR1 and CDR2 from the germline V gene are DFQATT and SNEGSKA (reference sequence).

This sequence joins TRBV3-1 and TRBJ1-4, with 7 bases matching TRBD1. J gave up 4 bases and V 4 bases, and 3 bases lay outside the gene matches. The CDR3 is 14 amino acids. Per germline, CDR1 LGHDT and CDR2 YNNKEL (reference sequence). The CDR3 DNA is TGTGCCAGCAGCCTAGACAGGGTTAATGAAAAACTGTTTTTT. Its translation: CASSLDRVNEKLFF.